The rows below give T cell receptor beta chains drawn from one sample of a study of cytomegalovirus exposure and HLA in healthy donors. Profiling relied on immunoSEQ multiplex PCR, and the TCRdb table lists in-frame clones only, not all of them. The table has about 150,000 clones, under 85% seen once. Sequencing was performed on PBMCs. These receptors all come from a man aged 18 to 29 in good health and CMV-seronegative. Each CDR3 is given with its conserved first and last residue. A D gene is named only where the DNA matches it firmly. Expanded clones are given a class, and other clones once, few, many or no size at all.

D,size,V,J,CDR3,DNA
TRBD1,few,TRBV7-2,TRBJ1-2,CASSPGQGDYGYTF,TGTGCCAGCAGCCCGGGACAGGGAGACTATGGCTACACCTTC
-,-,TRBV6-1,TRBJ1-3,CASSLEGARGNTIYF,TGTGCCAGCAGTCTGGAAGGGGCGCGAGGAAACACCATATATTTT
TRBD2,-,TRBV28,TRBJ2-1,CASSSRTSGIYNEQFF,TGTGCCAGCAGTTCACGGACTAGCGGGATCTACAATGAGCAGTTCTTC
TRBD1,-,TRBV9,TRBJ2-7,CASSDGQGASYEQYF,TGTGCCAGCAGCGACGGACAGGGAGCGTCCTACGAGCAGTACTTC
-,-,TRBV5-5,TRBJ1-5,CASSLGSGYQPQHF,TGTGCCAGCAGCTTGGGTTCAGGGTATCAGCCCCAGCATTTT
-,-,TRBV29-1,TRBJ1-1,CSVQGAPSTEAFF,TGCAGCGTTCAGGGCGCGCCCAGCACTGAAGCTTTCTTT
TRBD2,once,TRBV9,TRBJ2-2,CASSVPRGGESTGELFF,TGTGCCAGCAGCGTACCCCGGGGAGGGGAGAGCACCGGGGAGCTGTTTTTT
TRBD2,-,TRBV7-6,TRBJ2-1,CASSLVGREGQNEQFF,TGTGCCAGCAGCTTAGTGGGGCGGGAGGGCCAGAATGAGCAGTTCTTC
-,once,TRBV5-1,TRBJ2-5,CASSALERRETQYF,TGCGCCAGCAGCGCCCTAGAGAGACGGGAGACCCAGTACTTC
TRBD1,few,TRBV7-9,TRBJ2-2,CATSGTGEVTGELFF,TGTGCCACCTCCGGGACAGGGGAGGTCACCGGGGAGCTGTTTTTT
TRBD1,-,TRBV25-1,TRBJ2-7,CASSEAGGRGEQYF,TGTGCCAGCAGTGAGGCAGGGGGCCGTGGGGAGCAGTACTTC
TRBD1,few,TRBV19,TRBJ1-1,CASSILPGGRAFF,TGTGCCAGTAGTATTCTGCCAGGGGGCAGAGCTTTCTTT
-,-,TRBV25-1,TRBJ1-2,CASSGAAANYGYTF,TGTGCCAGCAGTGGTGCGGCAGCAAACTATGGCTACACCTTC
TRBD1,once,TRBV7-8,TRBJ1-6,CASSPSPGQGYSPLHF,TGTGCCAGCAGCCCCTCTCCAGGACAGGGGTATTCACCCCTCCACTTT
-,-,TRBV28,TRBJ2-3,CASSTRLGTDTQYF,TGTGCCAGCAGTACCAGACTCGGTACAGATACGCAGTATTTT
TRBD1,-,TRBV6-6,TRBJ1-2,CASSYGGTGQYGYTF,TGTGCCAGCAGTTACGGGGGGACAGGTCAATATGGCTACACCTTC
-,-,TRBV6-5,TRBJ2-2,CASSRDTSNTGELFF,TGTGCCAGCAGTCGGGACACCTCGAACACCGGGGAGCTGTTTTTT
TRBD2,-,TRBV28,TRBJ2-1,CASSLGDPTSVFGGQFF,TGTGCCAGCAGTTTGGGGGACCCGACTAGCGTTTTCGGTGGGCAGTTCTTC
-,-,TRBV2,TRBJ2-3,CASSDSLADYTDTQYF,TGTGCCAGCAGTGATAGCCTAGCCGATTACACAGATACGCAGTATTTT
-,-,TRBV13,TRBJ1-5,CASSLSNQPQHF,TGTGCCAGCAGCTTATCGAATCAGCCCCAGCATTTT
-,-,TRBV16,TRBJ1-2,CASSHPDSYGYTF,TGTGCCAGCAGCCACCCCGACAGTTATGGCTACACCTTC
-,once,TRBV6-6,TRBJ1-2,CASERGSYGYTF,TGTGCCTCCGAGCGGGGTAGCTATGGCTACACCTTC
-,-,TRBV20-1,TRBJ2-4,CSARAGNIQYF,TGCAGTGCGAGGGCGGGGAACATTCAGTACTTC
-,-,TRBV29-1,TRBJ1-2,CSVGDSPLYGYTF,TGCAGCGTTGGCGACAGCCCTCTCTATGGCTACACCTTC
TRBD1,-,TRBV7-7,TRBJ2-5,CASSPDRDTQYF,TGTGCTAGCAGCCCCGACAGGGATACCCAGTACTTC
TRBD1,-,TRBV28,TRBJ1-1,CATRTGNTEAFF,TGTGCCACCCGGACAGGGAACACTGAAGCTTTCTTT
TRBD1,once,TRBV5-6,TRBJ1-2,CASSLWGQGAGGYTF,TGTGCCAGCAGCTTGTGGGGACAGGGGGCCGGTGGCTACACCTTC
TRBD1,-,TRBV7-9,TRBJ1-5,CASSPEDRGRVGNQPQHF,TGTGCCAGCAGCCCCGAGGACAGGGGACGGGTTGGTAATCAGCCCCAGCATTTT
TRBD1,-,TRBV6-1,TRBJ1-2,CASSDAKDRGQYGYTF,TGTGCCAGCAGTGATGCCAAGGACAGGGGGCAATATGGCTACACCTTC
TRBD2,-,TRBV5-1,TRBJ2-7,CASSTTSGIISYEQYF,TGCGCCAGCAGCACTACTAGCGGGATAATTTCCTACGAGCAGTACTTC
TRBD2,-,TRBV11-3,TRBJ2-2,CASSPGGAGGDGELFF,TGTGCCAGCAGCCCAGGAGGCGCGGGGGGAGACGGGGAGCTGTTTTTT
-,-,TRBV19,TRBJ1-2,CASKQAGGYTF,TGTGCCAGTAAACAGGCCGGGGGCTACACCTTC
-,-,TRBV6-5,TRBJ1-2,CASRDTAYGYTF,TGTGCCAGCAGGGACACGGCCTACGGCTACACCTTC
-,-,TRBV18,TRBJ2-7,CASSPPGGLMTYEQYF,TGTGCCAGCTCACCGCCCGGGGGGCTCATGACCTACGAGCAGTACTTC
TRBD1,-,TRBV25-1,TRBJ2-6,CASSGGGGYPGANVLTF,TGTGCCAGCAGTGGAGGGGGCGGGTATCCTGGGGCCAACGTCCTGACTTTC
TRBD1,-,TRBV28,TRBJ2-7,CASRTPGQALSYEQYF,TGTGCCAGCAGGACACCGGGACAGGCTTTATCCTACGAGCAGTACTTC
-,-,TRBV6-5,TRBJ2-7,CASTGVNYEQYF,TGTGCCAGCACAGGGGTGAACTACGAGCAGTACTTC
TRBD1,-,TRBV7-3,TRBJ1-2,CASSPRGGQGARHGYTF,TGTGCCAGCAGCCCAAGGGGGGGACAGGGGGCGCGCCACGGCTACACCTTC
-,-,TRBV28,TRBJ1-6,CASTGDWSSYNSPLHF,TGTGCCAGCACCGGGGACTGGAGCTCCTATAATTCACCCCTCCACTTT
TRBD2,-,TRBV2,TRBJ2-1,CATRLAGVNEQFF,TGTGCCACGAGACTAGCGGGAGTCAATGAGCAGTTCTTC
TRBD1,few,TRBV25-1,TRBJ1-1,CASSEWGQGAAFF,TGTGCCAGCAGTGAATGGGGGCAGGGGGCCGCTTTCTTT